This TCR beta chain comes out of a study of cytomegalovirus exposure and HLA in healthy donors. Study observations and caveats: Altogether, some 170 TCR beta chains were recorded as cytomegalovirus-associated. Using the classifier, cytomegalovirus status was reportedly diagnosed with high specificity and sensitivity.

Of note for this clone: The antigen is not known.

Profiled with immunoSEQ multiplex PCR; TCRdb holds only in-frame clones, not every one. In the table there are 130,000 to 150,000 clones, approximately 93% of which are singletons. The CDR3 extends over 13 amino acids. Looked up from germline, CDR1 is MNHEY and CDR2 is SVGAGI. J was trimmed by 14 bases and V by 5 bases; bases with no gene match: 12. The gene calls are TRBV6-5 and TRBJ2-1; TRBD1 agrees at 7 bases. The sample was PBMCs. The receptor was isolated from a man between 18 and 35 years old in good health and CMV-seronegative. The CDR3 loop is CASSRFGTADKFF. The CDR3 coding sequence is TGTGCCAGCAGTCGGTTCGGGACAGCCGACAAGTTCTTC.